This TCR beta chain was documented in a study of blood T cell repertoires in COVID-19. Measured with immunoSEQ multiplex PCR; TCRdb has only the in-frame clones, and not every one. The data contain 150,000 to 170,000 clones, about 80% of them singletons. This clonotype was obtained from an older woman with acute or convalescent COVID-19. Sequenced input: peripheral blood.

As DNA, the CDR3 is TGTGCCAGCTCACCAATATCGACAGGGGGCAGAGACACTGAAGCTTTCTTT. Translating gives CASSPISTGGRDTEAFF. The rearrangement joins TRBV18 to TRBJ1-1; TRBD1 matches 10 bases. Germline CDR1 is KGHSH and CDR2 is LQKENI. The CDR3 is made up of 17 amino acids. V lost 2 bases, J lost 3 bases, and 9 bases stayed unmatched.